The 18 T cell receptor beta chains below all came from one sample that was sequenced in a study of T cell responses to AZD1222 COVID-19 vaccine. Profiling relied on immunoSEQ multiplex PCR, and the TCRdb table lists in-frame clones only, not all of them. This table holds over 150,000 clones, roughly 91% found once. Source: peripheral blood, taken 28 days after the second dose of the MenACWY control vaccine. These receptor sequences come from an adult who received the MenACWY meningococcal vaccine as a control.

The chain couples TRBV28 to TRBJ1-2; D is unresolved. Germline CDR1 is MDHEN and CDR2 is SYDVKM. The CDR3 extends over 12 amino acids. Here the CDR3 DNA reads TGTGCAGCTACCTCGGGAGTCTATGGCTACACCTTC. Translation gives CAATSGVYGYTF.

This rearrangement joins TRBV5-4 to TRBJ1-3; D is possibly TRBD1 (6 bases). The CDR3 contains 15 residues. Trimming took 3 bases from V and 0 from J, leaving 10 bases between them. Per the germline V gene, CDR1 is SGHNT and CDR2 is YYREEE (reference sequence). The CDR3 loop is CASSSGQSSGNTIYF. CDR3 nucleotides: TGTGCCAGCAGCTCAGGACAGTCCTCTGGAAACACCATATATTTT. Variable domain in full (rest from reference TRBV5-4 and TRBJ1-3): ETGVTQSPTHLIKTRGQQVTLRCSSQSGHNTVSWYQQALGQGPQFIFQYYREEENGRGNFPPRFSGLQFPNYSSELNVNALELDDSALYLCASSSGQSSGNTIYFGEGSWLTVV.

CDR3 in DNA: TGCGCCAGCAGCTCACGGCAGAACACTGAAGCTTTCTTT. Amino acid sequence: CASSSRQNTEAFF. The chain employs TRBV4-3 and TRBJ1-1, with D unclear. V was cut by 5 bases and J by 1 base, with 8 bases left in between. The CDR3 runs to 13 residues. Per germline, CDR1 LGHNA and CDR2 YSLEER.

The rearrangement uses TRBV7-9 and TRBJ2-2, with 10 bases that match TRBD1. Looked up from germline, CDR1 is SEHNR and CDR2 is FQNEAQ (reference sequence). V dropped 5 bases and J dropped 7; count of bases not matched to a gene: 7. This CDR3 region has 15 residues. DNA for the CDR3: TGTGCCAGCAGCAGACAGGGGGCCGTTGGCGGGGAGCTGTTTTTT. Its protein is CASSRQGAVGGELFF. Looking up the rest from reference TRBV7-9 and TRBJ2-2 gives the full variable domain: DTGVSQNPRHKITKRGQNVTFRCDPISEHNRLYWYRQTLGQGPEFLTYFQNEAQLEKSRLLSDRFSAERPKGSFSTLEIQRTEQGDSAMYLCASSRQGAVGGELFFGEGSRLTVL.

The chain combines TRBV18 with TRBJ1-4, with a possible D match to TRBD1 (5 bases). This CDR3 region has 14 residues. V lost 3 bases to trimming and J lost 8 bases, with 13 bases between them. Germline V CDR1 and CDR2: KGHSH, LQKENI. For the CDR3, the DNA is TGTGCCAGCTCACCGGGGCTATCGGCCGAAAAACTGTTTTTT. Its protein is CASSPGLSAEKLFF.

The genes are TRBV2 and TRBJ1-1; 7 bases are shared with TRBD1. Losses at the gene ends were 5 bases for V and 5 bases for J; bases not matched to a gene: 11. The CDR3 totals 15 residues. CDR1 is SNHLY and CDR2 is FYNNEI in the germline V gene. The CDR3 DNA sequence: TGTGCCAGCAGTAACCGACAGGGCCAGGGGACTGAAGCTTTCTTT. This encodes CASSNRQGQGTEAFF.

V gene TRBV5-6 combines with J gene TRBJ1-2; the D is unclear. From germline, CDR1 is SGHDT and CDR2 YYEEEE. CDR3 size: 13 residues. Trimming removed 0 bases at V and 8 bases at J, with 11 bases between. The CDR3 DNA follows: TGTGCCAGCAGCTTGGGAGCCGGCGACGGCTACACCTTC. It is translated as CASSLGAGDGYTF. Looking up the rest from reference TRBV5-6 and TRBJ1-2 gives the full variable domain: DAGVTQSPTHLIKTRGQQVTLRCSPKSGHDTVSWYQQALGQGPQFIFQYYEEEERQRGNFPDRFSGHQFPNYSSELNVNALLLGDSALYLCASSLGAGDGYTFGSGTRLTVV.

This chain connects TRBV7-2 to TRBJ1-5; weak D call: TRBD1 (5 bases). V gave up 2 bases and J gave up 7 bases, with 9 bases separating them. Germline CDR1 SGHTA, CDR2 FQGNSA. This CDR3 has 13 residues. The CDR3 bases are TGTGCCAGCAGCTTAAGCGGGGGACAGCCCCAGCATTTT. Its translation: CASSLSGGQPQHF.

This chain joins TRBV28 and TRBJ1-2; tentative D call: TRBD1 (5 bases). The CDR3 is 13 residues long. Germline V gives CDR1 MDHEN, CDR2 SYDVKM. V gave up 4 bases and J gave up 8 bases, with 14 bases separating them. CDR3 DNA sequence: TGTGCCAGCAGTTCCCGACAGACTTCGGGCTACACCTTC. Its translation: CASSSRQTSGYTF.

The chain links TRBV30 to TRBJ1-2; D gene uncertain. The CDR3 is 14 residues long. Per the germline V gene, CDR1 is GTSNPN and CDR2 is SVGIG (reference sequence). Trimming shortened V by 1 base and J by 4 bases, and 13 bases separated the two germline ends. CDR3 DNA sequence: TGTGCCTGGAGTGGTTTTAAGGCTAGCTATGGCTACACCTTC. Translation gives CAWSGFKASYGYTF.

The chain has TRBV12-3 or TRBV12-4 and TRBJ2-2; D is undetermined. There are 12 residues in the CDR3. With 7 bases removed from V and 2 bases from J, the gap between germline ends came to 5 bases. Here the CDR3 reads CASKVNTGELFF. CDR3 nucleotide sequence: TGTGCCAGCAAAGTTAACACCGGGGAGCTGTTTTTT.

V usage is TRBV6-5 and J usage is TRBJ1-2; D gene uncertain. Germline V gene lookup returns CDR1 MNHEY and CDR2 SVGAGI. V lost 0 bases and J 2 bases, leaving 7 bases between the germline ends. This CDR3 has 14 amino acids. The CDR3 region is CASSYSNINYGYTF. The CDR3 coding sequence is TGTGCCAGCAGTTACTCTAACATCAACTATGGCTACACCTTC.

The chain links TRBV2 to TRBJ1-5; perhaps TRBD1 as D (5 bases). The ends were cut back, 2 bases at V and 10 bases at J, with 15 bases in the middle. CDR3 size: 14 residues. CDR1 and CDR2 from the germline V gene are SNHLY and FYNNEI. The CDR3, as DNA: TGTGCCAGCAGTGAATTTGGGGACTTGGGACCCCAGCATTTT. Amino acids: CASSEFGDLGPQHF.

This sequence joins TRBV20-1 and TRBJ1-2; maybe TRBD1 (6 bases). Germline CDR1 and CDR2: DFQATT and SNEGSKA (reference sequence). This CDR3 has 12 amino acids. The V end lost 3 bases, the J end lost 7 bases, and 12 bases lay between the germline ends. CDR3 sequence reads: CSASRGDGGYTF. CDR3 nucleotide sequence: TGCAGTGCTAGTAGGGGGGACGGTGGCTACACCTTC.

The CDR3 region has the DNA TGTGCCAGCAGTTTAGGGGTATCGGGACCCCAGCATTTT. Amino acids: CASSLGVSGPQHF. The gene calls are TRBV12-3 or TRBV12-4 and TRBJ1-5; no firm D call. CDR3 length: 13 amino acids. V was clipped by 1 base and J by 10 bases, with 11 bases between them.

This rearrangement joins TRBV10-3 to TRBJ1-5; unclear D gene. With 0 bases removed from V and 5 bases from J, the gap between germline ends came to 5 bases. The germline V gene has CDR1 ENHRY and CDR2 SYGVKD. The CDR3 has 13 amino acids. CDR3 loop: CAISESAYQPQHF. Here the CDR3 DNA reads TGTGCCATCAGTGAGTCGGCCTATCAGCCCCAGCATTTT.

The V call is TRBV11-2, the J call TRBJ2-7, with D maybe TRBD1 (6 bases). Germline V gene data show CDR1 as SGHAT and CDR2 as FQNNGV. This CDR3 comprises 13 residues. V gave up 5 bases and J gave up 2 bases, with 10 bases separating them. The CDR3 DNA reads TGTGCCAGCAGCAAAGGGGACACCTACGAGCAGTACTTC. Translation: CASSKGDTYEQYF. The whole variable domain, remainder taken from reference TRBV11-2 and TRBJ2-7, is EAGVAQSPRYKIIEKRQSVAFWCNPISGHATLYWYQQILGQGPKLLIQFQNNGVVDDSQLPKDRFSAERLKGVDSTLKIQPAKLEDSAVYLCASSKGDTYEQYFGPGTRLTVT.

The chain carries TRBV4-2 and TRBJ2-5; TRBD2 is a possible D gene (7 bases). Germline CDR1 and CDR2: LGHNA and YNFKEQ. V was trimmed by 3 bases and J by 4 bases, leaving 15 bases between them. CDR3 size: 15 residues. The CDR3 DNA sequence: TGTGCCAGCAGCCAGACGGGGGGCTTGGGAGAGACCCAGTACTTC. Its translation: CASSQTGGLGETQYF.